This section outlines one T cell receptor (beta chain) sequence together with its context. Its specificity is not known. Produced via immunoSEQ multiplex PCR; TCRdb's table is partial and in-frame only. This sample has 30,000 to 35,000 clones, with more than 90% found just once. This record comes from a study of OX40 agonist ivuxolimab in advanced cancers. Study-wide context: Dose-escalation cases comprised hepatocellular carcinoma, melanoma, renal cell or head and neck cancer. Age averaged about 60 years (range roughly 23 to 79), and more than 80% were male.

Germline-derived CDR1 and CDR2 are MDHEN and SYDVKM. V gave up 3 bases and J gave up 0 bases, with 9 bases separating them. This CDR3 has 15 residues. Study conclusions and caveats: Both CD4+ and CD8+ T cell populations in blood had undergone clonal expansion by week 6 at 0.1 to 3.0 mg/kg. Near-lowest levels of clonal expansion characterized partial responders at 0.1-3.0 mg/kg.

This chain connects TRBV28 to TRBJ2-1; a weak D match, TRBD2 (5 bases). The sample in question was CD4+ or CD8+ T cells sorted from blood, obtained in a trial of the OX40 agonist ivuxolimab. This sequence was found in an adult with an advanced solid tumor such as melanoma, head and neck, liver or kidney cancer. CDR3 DNA: TGTGCCAGCAGTTTCGGGGAAAGCTCCTACAATGAGCAGTTCTTC. It encodes CASSFGESSYNEQFF.